Presented here are 17 T cell receptor beta chains from one specimen sequenced in a study of blood T cell repertoires in COVID-19. Here immunoSEQ multiplex PCR was the method, and the copy in TCRdb shows in-frame clones only, minus some. Counted here are about 120,000 clones, 81% occurring once; the ten biggest clones make up less than 11%. Sequenced sample: peripheral blood. Source of these receptors: a human donor in a cohort sampled during active COVID-19.

The chain employs TRBV9 and TRBJ1-2, with D perhaps matching TRBD1 (6 bases). This CDR3 is 14 amino acids long. The germline V gene encodes CDR1 SGDLS and CDR2 YYNGEE. Trimming took 4 bases from V and 3 from J, leaving 13 bases between them. The DNA for the CDR3 is TGTGCCAGCAGCCCAACAGGGAGGGACTATGGCTACACCTTC. The encoded protein is CASSPTGRDYGYTF.

V gene TRBV11-2 combines with J gene TRBJ2-1; 12 positions agree with TRBD1. The CDR3 contains 15 residues. V gave up 4 bases and J gave up 7 bases; unmatched junction bases: 5. Germline V gives CDR1 SGHAT, CDR2 FQNNGV. The CDR3 loop is CASSSGTGGKNEQFF. CDR3 sequence (DNA): TGTGCCAGCAGCTCCGGGACAGGGGGCAAGAATGAGCAGTTCTTC.

This chain uses TRBV3-1 (or the pseudogene TRBV3-2) with TRBJ2-3, with 9 bases fitting TRBD2. With V trimmed by 5 bases and J by 5 bases, 17 bases remained unmatched. Germline V gene sequence: CDR1 LGHDT, CDR2 YNNKEL (reference sequence). There are 18 residues in the CDR3. The DNA for the CDR3 is TGTGCCAGCAGCAGAGGGGCGGCGGGAGGGCGAGGTGGAGATACGCAGTATTTT. Protein product: CASSRGAAGGRGGDTQYF.

This clone came up a few times. This chain connects TRBV19 to TRBJ2-6, with D maybe TRBD1 (5 bases). Germline-derived CDR1 and CDR2 are LNHDA and SQIVND (reference sequence). Trimming pared 10 bases from V and 1 base from J, leaving 14 bases between. This CDR3 spans 15 amino acids. The CDR3 DNA reads TGTGCCACTAAGTCAGGGTATTCTGGGGCCAACGTCCTGACTTTC. This sequence encodes CATKSGYSGANVLTF.

The rearrangement uses TRBV19 and TRBJ2-1, with 7 positions matching TRBD1. Germline V CDR1 and CDR2: LNHDA, SQIVND (reference sequence). After removal of 6 bases from V and 7 bases from J, the junction contained 6 bases not matched to a gene. The CDR3 length is 13 residues. CDR3 in amino acids: CASSQGQWNEQFF. The CDR3 DNA follows: TGTGCCAGTAGCCAGGGACAGTGGAATGAGCAGTTCTTC.

The chain links TRBV7-9 to TRBJ2-7, with 9 bases aligning to TRBD1. Germline CDR1 SEHNR, CDR2 FQNEAQ (reference sequence). The CDR3 is 15 residues long. V shed 4 bases and J 3 bases; nucleotides not matched to a gene: 7. The CDR3 DNA follows: TGTGCCAGCAGCTCACAAGGGGGACAGGGCTACGAGCAGTACTTC. This codes for CASSSQGGQGYEQYF.

This chain links TRBV5-6 with TRBJ2-7; no definite D call. The CDR3 extends over 13 amino acids. V lost 2 bases to trimming and J lost 0 bases, with 6 bases between them. Per germline, CDR1 SGHDT and CDR2 YYEEEE. CDR3 residues: CASSFISSYEQYF. In DNA form, the CDR3 reads TGTGCCAGCAGCTTCATCAGCTCCTACGAGCAGTACTTC.

This clone came up once. The gene calls are TRBV6-2 or TRBV6-3 and TRBJ2-6; tentative D call: TRBD1 (5 bases). Trimming cost V 4 bases and J 3 bases, with 7 bases left between them. Germline CDR1 reads MNHEY; CDR2 reads SVGEGT. The CDR3 spans 14 residues. CDR3 nucleotides: TGTGCCAGCAGTTCAGGGTATGGGGCCAACGTCCTGACTTTC. Translating gives CASSSGYGANVLTF.

V usage is TRBV7-6 and J usage is TRBJ1-6; 7 bases map to TRBD1. CDR1 is SGHVS and CDR2 is FNYEAQ in the germline V gene. The CDR3 is made up of 16 amino acids. V lost 6 bases to trimming and J lost 1 base; unmatched junction nucleotides: 6. Here the CDR3 DNA reads TGTGCCAGCAGTTCCACAGGGGAATCCTATAATTCACCCCTCCACTTT. Translation: CASSSTGESYNSPLHF.

The chain links TRBV13 to TRBJ2-7, with 10 positions matching TRBD2. The CDR3 is 16 amino acids. Germline V lookup: CDR1 PRHDT, CDR2 FYEKMQ (reference sequence). V dropped 0 bases and J dropped 3; count of bases not matched to a gene: 5. In DNA form, the CDR3 reads TGTGCCAGCAGCTTAGGGGGACTAGCGCAACACTACGAGCAGTACTTC. Residues: CASSLGGLAQHYEQYF.

This rearrangement joins TRBV19 to TRBJ2-7; 10 bases match TRBD1. Germline CDR1 LNHDA, CDR2 SQIVND (reference sequence). V shed 7 bases, J shed 4 bases, and the junction held 7 bases outside the gene matches. This CDR3 has 14 residues. In DNA form, the CDR3 reads TGTGCCAGTAAACCGGGACAGGGGTCTTACGAGCAGTACTTC. Translated: CASKPGQGSYEQYF. The full variable domain, in which reference TRBV19 and TRBJ2-7 provide the parts outside the CDR3, is DGGITQSPKYLFRKEGQNVTLSCEQNLNHDAMYWYRQDPGQGLRLIYYSQIVNDFQKGDIAEGYSVSREKKESFPLTVTSAQKNPTAFYLCASKPGQGSYEQYFGPGTRLTVT.

The rearrangement joins TRBV30 to TRBJ1-6; tentatively, D is TRBD1 (5 bases). The CDR3 length is 14 residues. Trimming pared 0 bases from V and 10 bases from J, leaving 13 bases between. The V gene's germline CDR1 is GTSNPN and CDR2 SVGIG (reference sequence). The CDR3 loop is CAWSVQWGRSPLHF. CDR3 coding DNA: TGTGCCTGGAGTGTACAATGGGGGAGGTCACCCCTCCACTTT.

The chain is built from TRBV7-2 and TRBJ2-7, with unresolved D. CDR1 is SGHTA, CDR2 FQGNSA, per germline. The CDR3 covers 13 residues. V was trimmed by 1 base and J by 4 bases, leaving 8 bases between them. CDR3 sequence reads: CASSLDRRYEQYF. The DNA for the CDR3 is TGTGCCAGCAGCTTAGACCGCCGGTACGAGCAGTACTTC.

This CDR3 is CASSKLAGVYQETQYF. As DNA, the CDR3 is TGTGCCAGCAGTAAGCTAGCGGGTGTATACCAAGAGACCCAGTACTTC. This chain connects TRBV2 to TRBJ2-5; 8 bases map to TRBD2. This CDR3 has 16 residues. The V gene's germline CDR1 is SNHLY and CDR2 FYNNEI. V lost 5 bases to trimming and J lost 0 bases; unmatched junction nucleotides: 8.

The rearrangement links TRBV11-2 to TRBJ2-1; TRBD2 agrees at 8 bases. This CDR3 has 19 residues. Germline CDR1 is SGHAT and CDR2 is FQNNGV. The J segment lost 1 base and the V segment lost 2 bases, leaving 13 bases of the junction unmatched. The CDR3 bases are TGTGCCAGCAGCTTAACGGGGGATACGGGACTAGATTCCTACAATGAGCAGTTCTTC. Translation: CASSLTGDTGLDSYNEQFF.

For this clone: The germline gene is not matched at one end of the junction; a read error may be the cause. The chain recombines TRBV20-1 with TRBJ2-7, with TRBD2 identical over 10 bases. The CDR3 has 11 residues. Germline lookup yields CDR1 DFQATT and CDR2 SNEGSKA (reference sequence). Here the CDR3 DNA reads TGCAGTCCTAGCGGGGGCTACGAGCAGTACTTC. Its protein is CSPSGGYEQYF.

The chain uses TRBV5-1 and TRBJ2-1; 9 nucleotides match TRBD1. V trimming: 2 bases; J trimming: 4 bases; junction bases outside the gene matches: 4. The germline V gene has CDR1 SGHRS and CDR2 YFSETQ. The CDR3 contains 15 residues. The DNA for the CDR3 is TGCGCCAGCAGCTTACCCGGGACAGGGTACAATGAGCAGTTCTTC. Translation gives CASSLPGTGYNEQFF.